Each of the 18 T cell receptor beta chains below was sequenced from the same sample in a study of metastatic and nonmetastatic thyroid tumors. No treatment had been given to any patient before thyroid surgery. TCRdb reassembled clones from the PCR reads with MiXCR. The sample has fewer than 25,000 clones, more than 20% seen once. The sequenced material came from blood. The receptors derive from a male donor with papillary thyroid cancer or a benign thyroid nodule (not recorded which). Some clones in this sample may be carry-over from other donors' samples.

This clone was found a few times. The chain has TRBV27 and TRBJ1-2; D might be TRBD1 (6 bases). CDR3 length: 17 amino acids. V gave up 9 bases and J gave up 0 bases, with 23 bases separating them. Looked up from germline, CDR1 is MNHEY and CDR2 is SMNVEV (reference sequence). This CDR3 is CARLSTGHPYPNYGYTF. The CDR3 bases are TGTGCCAGATTAAGTACAGGGCACCCCTACCCTAACTATGGCTACACCTTC.

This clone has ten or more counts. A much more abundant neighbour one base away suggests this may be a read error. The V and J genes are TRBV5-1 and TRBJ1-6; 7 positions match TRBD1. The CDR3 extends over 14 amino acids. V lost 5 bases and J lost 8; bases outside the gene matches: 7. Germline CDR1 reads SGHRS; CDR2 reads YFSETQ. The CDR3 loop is CASREIGGYSPLHF. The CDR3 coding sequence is TGCGCCAGCAGGGAGATAGGGGGCTATTCACCCCTCCACTTT.

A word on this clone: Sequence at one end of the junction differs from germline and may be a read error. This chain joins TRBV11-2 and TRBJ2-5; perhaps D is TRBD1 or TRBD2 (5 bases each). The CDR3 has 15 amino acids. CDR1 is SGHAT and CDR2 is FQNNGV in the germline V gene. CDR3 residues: CANSLDCGGQETQYF. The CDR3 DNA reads TGTGCCAACAGCTTAGATTGTGGGGGTCAAGAGACCCAGTACTTC.

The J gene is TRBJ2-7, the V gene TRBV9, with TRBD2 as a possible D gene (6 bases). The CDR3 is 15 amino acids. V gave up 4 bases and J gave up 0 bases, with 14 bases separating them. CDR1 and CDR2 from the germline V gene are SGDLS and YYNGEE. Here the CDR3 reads CASSSGVYGSYEQYF. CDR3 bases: TGTGCCAGCAGCTCGGGGGTATATGGCTCCTACGAGCAGTACTTC.

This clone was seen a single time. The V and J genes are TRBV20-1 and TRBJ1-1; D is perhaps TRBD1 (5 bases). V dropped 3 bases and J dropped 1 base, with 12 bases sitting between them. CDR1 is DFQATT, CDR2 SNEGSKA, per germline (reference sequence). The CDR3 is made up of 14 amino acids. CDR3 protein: CSARGLTRNTEAFF. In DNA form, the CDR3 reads TGCAGTGCTAGGGGGCTCACGAGGAACACTGAAGCTTTCTTT.

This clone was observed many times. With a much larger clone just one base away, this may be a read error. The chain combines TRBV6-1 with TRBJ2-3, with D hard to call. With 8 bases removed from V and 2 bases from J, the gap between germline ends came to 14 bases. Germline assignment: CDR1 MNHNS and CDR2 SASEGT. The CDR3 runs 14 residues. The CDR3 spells CASGRSTLTDTQYF. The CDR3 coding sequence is TGTGCCAGCGGTCGGAGCACTCTCACAGATACGCAGTATTTT.

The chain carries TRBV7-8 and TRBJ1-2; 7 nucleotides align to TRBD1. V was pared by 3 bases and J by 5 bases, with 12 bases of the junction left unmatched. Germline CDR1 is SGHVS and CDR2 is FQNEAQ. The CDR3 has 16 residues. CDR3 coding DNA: TGTGCCAGCAGCTTCGGACCTTCAGGGGGTGTGTATGGCTACACCTTC. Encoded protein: CASSFGPSGGVYGYTF.

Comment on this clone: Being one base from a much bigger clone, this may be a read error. The CDR3 sequence is CASGLSSGSRTDTQYF. In nucleotides, the CDR3 is TGTGCCAGCGGCTTATCTAGCGGGAGCCGCACAGATACGCAGTATTTT. The chain links TRBV7-2 to TRBJ2-3, with 10 bases aligning to TRBD2. The CDR3 is made up of 16 amino acids. The germline V gene encodes CDR1 SGHTA and CDR2 FQGNSA.

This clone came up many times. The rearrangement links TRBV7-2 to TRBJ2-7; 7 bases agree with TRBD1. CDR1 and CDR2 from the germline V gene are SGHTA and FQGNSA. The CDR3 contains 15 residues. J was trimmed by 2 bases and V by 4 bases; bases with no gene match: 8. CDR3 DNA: TGTGCCAGCAGCTATAGACGGGACAGAGCCTACGAGCAGTACTTC. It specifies CASSYRRDRAYEQYF.

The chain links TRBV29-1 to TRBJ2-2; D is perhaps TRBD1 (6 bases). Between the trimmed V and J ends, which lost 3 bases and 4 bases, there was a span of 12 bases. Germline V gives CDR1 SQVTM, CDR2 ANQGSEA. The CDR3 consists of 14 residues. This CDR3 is CSVDAGAGTGELFF. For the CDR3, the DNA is TGCAGCGTTGACGCAGGGGCAGGCACCGGGGAGCTGTTTTTT.

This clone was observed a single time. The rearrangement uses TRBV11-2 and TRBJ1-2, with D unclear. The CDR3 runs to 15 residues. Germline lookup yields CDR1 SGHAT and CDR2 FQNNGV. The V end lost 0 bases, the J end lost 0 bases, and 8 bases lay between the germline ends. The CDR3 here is CASSLDPGANYGYTF. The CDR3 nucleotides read TGTGCCAGCAGCTTAGATCCCGGGGCTAACTATGGCTACACCTTC.

The CDR3 DNA is TGTGCCAGCAGAAACACTGAAGCTTTCTTT. Protein product: CASRNTEAFF. V and J are TRBV6-1 and TRBJ1-1; the D is unclear. Germline loops: CDR1 MNHNS, CDR2 SASEGT. V was clipped by 6 bases and J by 2 bases, with 1 base between them. This CDR3 region has 10 residues.

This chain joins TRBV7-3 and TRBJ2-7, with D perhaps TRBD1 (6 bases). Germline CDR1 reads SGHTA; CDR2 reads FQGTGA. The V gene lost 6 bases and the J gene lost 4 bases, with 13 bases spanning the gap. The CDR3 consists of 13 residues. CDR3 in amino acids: CASSPAGEYEQYF. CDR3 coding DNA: TGTGCCAGCAGTCCTGCAGGGGAATACGAGCAGTACTTC.

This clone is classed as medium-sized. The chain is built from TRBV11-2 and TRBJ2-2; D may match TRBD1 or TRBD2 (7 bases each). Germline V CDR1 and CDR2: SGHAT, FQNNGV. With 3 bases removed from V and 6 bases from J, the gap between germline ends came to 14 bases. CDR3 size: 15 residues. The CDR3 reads CASSLIQGRAGELFF. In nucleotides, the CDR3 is TGTGCCAGCAGCTTGATACAGGGGAGGGCCGGGGAGCTGTTTTTT.

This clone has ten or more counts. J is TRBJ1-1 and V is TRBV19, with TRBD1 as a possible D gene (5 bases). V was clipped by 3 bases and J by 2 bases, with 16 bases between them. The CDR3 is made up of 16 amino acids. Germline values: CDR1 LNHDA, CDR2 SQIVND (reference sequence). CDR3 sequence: CASSIGVGLQNTEAFF. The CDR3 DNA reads TGTGCCAGTAGTATTGGAGTGGGACTCCAAAACACTGAAGCTTTCTTT.

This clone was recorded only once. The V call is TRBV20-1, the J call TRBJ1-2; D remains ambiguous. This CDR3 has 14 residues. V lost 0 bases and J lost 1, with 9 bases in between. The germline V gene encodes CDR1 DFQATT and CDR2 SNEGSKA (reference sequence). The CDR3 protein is CSARDLGSNYGYTF. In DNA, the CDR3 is TGCAGTGCTAGAGATCTTGGCAGTAACTATGGCTACACCTTC.

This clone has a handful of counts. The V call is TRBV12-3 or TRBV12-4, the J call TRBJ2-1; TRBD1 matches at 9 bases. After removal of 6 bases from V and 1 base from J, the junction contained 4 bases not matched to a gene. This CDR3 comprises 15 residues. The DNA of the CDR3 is TGTGCCAGCAGCCGACAGGGGGTTTCCTACAATGAGCAGTTCTTC. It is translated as CASSRQGVSYNEQFF.

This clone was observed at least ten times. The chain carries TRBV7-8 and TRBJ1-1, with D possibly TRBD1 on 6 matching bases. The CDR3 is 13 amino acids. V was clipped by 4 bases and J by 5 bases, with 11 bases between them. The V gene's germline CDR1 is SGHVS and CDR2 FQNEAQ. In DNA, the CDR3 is TGTGCCAGCAGCTCACAGGGAGGGACTGAAGCTTTCTTT. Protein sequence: CASSSQGGTEAFF.